The clone carrying this T cell receptor beta chain was counted a few times. The data were taken from a study of T-cell reconstitution after alpha-beta-depleted transplantation in children. The CDR3 extends over 12 amino acids. The germline gives CDR1 SGHRS, CDR2 YFSETQ. Trimming took off 7 bases at V and 7 bases at J, with 12 bases between the two ends. Preparation of the TCRbeta library involved a method that used unique molecular identifiers. TCRdb reanalysed the PCR reads using MiXCR and keeps one entry per CDR3 protein. Of around 670,000 distinct CDR3 sequences listed, roughly 13% are singletons. The J gene is TRBJ2-1, the V gene TRBV5-1, with no clear D. The specimen comprised PBMCs, sampled before TCRalphabeta/CD19-depleted stem cell transplant. The clonotype was recovered from a girl aged 2-10 years with congenital amegakaryocytic thrombocytopenia, due to receive a stem cell transplant. The CDR3 nucleotides read TGCGCCAGCTGGGCTGCGGAAAATGAGCAGTTCTTC. Translating gives CASWAAENEQFF.